This TCR beta chain was captured in a study of early T cells in non-severe SARS-CoV-2 infection. Germline V gives CDR1 SQVTM, CDR2 ANQGSEA. The CDR3 runs 14 residues. Trimming took 7 bases from V and 6 from J, leaving 22 bases between them. This clonotype showed up many times. TCRdb passed the 5' RACE reads through MiXCR, listing each CDR3 protein once. The top ten hold 4.5% to 5.5% of the sample, which has around 40,000 distinct CDR3 sequences, about 6% seen once. Sequencing input: whole blood. The chain employs TRBV29-1 and TRBJ2-7; D tentatively fits TRBD1 or TRBD2 (5 bases each). The sequence was collected from an adult who was a healthcare worker with PCR-confirmed SARS-CoV-2 infection or an uninfected control (not recorded which). The CDR3, as DNA: TGCAGCGCATGGGGGTCGGCGGCCCGAGGCGAGCAGTACTTC. It is translated as CSAWGSAARGEQYF.